The 20 T cell receptor beta chains reported below all come from one sample, sequenced in a study of blood T cells in healthy people across ages (dated by TCRdb to the mid-2010s). The library was built by means of 5' RACE. Instrument on record: Illumina HiSeq 2500. A second roughly 7 to 12 cycle PCR used a sample-barcoded 5' primer and a J-beta primer mix. TCRdb reworked the public reads: Q25 trimming with fastp, MiXCR clone assembly, productive beta chains retained. Merged by CDR3 protein, the rows form single entries marked with the most common genes and DNA. This sample holds 760,000 or so distinct CDR3 sequences; 25% were observed only once. 9.4% of the sample goes to the ten largest clones. These data also formed part of another study, on T cells of mothers and their children.

The sequenced sample consisted of blood. These receptor sequences come from a boy between 10 and 17 years old in good health.

The rearrangement joins TRBV5-6 to TRBJ2-5; 9 bases match TRBD1. The end of the DNA is better explained by TRBJ2-7, so the J call may be wrong. Looked up from germline, CDR1 is SGHDT and CDR2 is YYEEEE. This CDR3 is 15 amino acids long. The CDR3 DNA is TGTGCCAGCAGCTGGACCGGGACAGGGACCTACGAGCAGTACTTC. Its translation is CASSWTGTGTYEQYF.

The rearrangement uses TRBV7-9 and TRBJ2-1; 10 positions agree with TRBD2. V shed 1 base and J 3 bases; nucleotides not matched to a gene: 3. Germline V gene data show CDR1 as SEHNR and CDR2 as FQNEAQ (reference sequence). The CDR3 is 16 amino acids. The CDR3 nucleotides read TGTGCCAGCAGCTTAGTAGGACTAGCGGACTACAATGAGCAGTTCTTC. Translating gives CASSLVGLADYNEQFF. Together with reference TRBV7-9 and TRBJ2-1, the CDR3 gives the full variable domain: DTGVSQNPRHKITKRGQNVTFRCDPISEHNRLYWYRQTLGQGPEFLTYFQNEAQLEKSRLLSDRFSAERPKGSFSTLEIQRTEQGDSAMYLCASSLVGLADYNEQFFGPGTRLTVL.

The chain combines TRBV20-1 with TRBJ2-2; 11 bases match TRBD2. Germline CDR1 is DFQATT and CDR2 is SNEGSKA (reference sequence). The CDR3 runs 17 residues. V shed 0 bases and J 3 bases; nucleotides not matched to a gene: 6. The CDR3 sequence is CSARDRLAGIYTGELFF. Written as DNA, the CDR3 is TGCAGTGCTAGAGATAGACTAGCGGGGATATACACCGGGGAGCTGTTTTTT.

In regard to this clonotype: The junction does not match germline at one end; this may be a read error. The rearrangement links TRBV12-5 to TRBJ1-3; the D gene is possibly TRBD1 (5 bases). CDR3 length equals 15 residues. Germline values: CDR1 LGHNT, CDR2 FRNRAP. This CDR3 reads CACGLVGGSGNTIYF. The CDR3 nucleotides are TGTGCTTGTGGTTTGGTTGGGGGCTCTGGAAACACCATATATTTT.

This clonotype was recorded once. V is TRBV5-1 and J is TRBJ2-1, with no clear D. V lost 1 base and J 4 bases, leaving 21 bases between the germline ends. CDR1 is SGHRS and CDR2 is YFSETQ in the germline V gene. CDR3 length: 18 residues. The CDR3 spells CASSLLWSFVPRYNEQFF. CDR3 DNA: TGCGCCAGCAGCTTGCTTTGGTCTTTCGTACCCCGATACAATGAGCAGTTCTTC.

The chain combines TRBV20-1 with TRBJ2-5; D possibly corresponds to TRBD1 (6 bases). Trimming shortened V by 4 bases and J by 2 bases, and 11 bases separated the two germline ends. In germline, CDR1 is DFQATT, CDR2 SNEGSKA (reference sequence). The CDR3 runs 13 residues. The CDR3 region is CSAKQGLQETQYF. CDR3 DNA: TGCAGTGCTAAACAGGGCCTACAAGAGACCCAGTACTTC.

The rearrangement uses TRBV28 and TRBJ2-6, with 7 nucleotides matching TRBD1. The CDR3 has 16 residues. CDR1 is MDHEN, CDR2 SYDVKM, per germline. Trimming removed 8 bases from V and 4 bases from J; junction bases left unmatched: 11. The CDR3 loop reads CASSPGQEAGANVLTF. The CDR3 bases are TGTGCCAGCTCCCCTGGACAGGAGGCGGGGGCCAACGTCCTGACTTTC.

There are a few counts of this clonotype. The rearrangement joins TRBV20-1 to TRBJ1-5; D might be TRBD1 (5 bases). Germline V CDR1 and CDR2: DFQATT, SNEGSKA (reference sequence). Trimming took 5 bases from V and 9 from J, leaving 17 bases between them. The CDR3 covers 13 residues. The CDR3 loop is CSAVGRDASPQHF. CDR3 in DNA: TGCAGTGCTGTCGGTAGGGACGCCTCGCCCCAGCATTTT.

This clonotype occurred a few times. The chain links TRBV7-9 to TRBJ2-5, with 8 bases fitting TRBD2. The J call may be in error: the DNA end matches TRBJ2-7 better. CDR3 size: 16 residues. CDR1 is SEHNR and CDR2 is FQNEAQ in the germline V gene (reference sequence). CDR3 sequence (DNA): TGTGCCAGCAGCTCACGGGAGGGCAGGGCGGCCTACGAGCAGTACTTC. It is translated as CASSSREGRAAYEQYF.

This clonotype showed up many times. This sequence joins TRBV2 and TRBJ2-1; 9 bases match TRBD1. With 6 bases clipped from V and 3 bases from J, the junction kept 0 bases outside the gene matches. CDR3 length: 13 amino acids. CDR1 is SNHLY and CDR2 is FYNNEI in the germline V gene. As DNA, the CDR3 is TGTGCCAGCAGGGACAGGGGCTACAATGAGCAGTTCTTC. The encoded protein is CASRDRGYNEQFF.

In this sample, this clonotype turned up a few times. The chain uses TRBV7-2 and TRBJ2-7, with 8 bases identical to TRBD1. Trimming at V came to 3 bases and at J to 6 bases, leaving 7 bases not matched to a gene. The CDR3 extends over 14 amino acids. The germline gives CDR1 SGHTA, CDR2 FQGNSA. DNA of the CDR3: TGTGCCAGCAGCTTGGACAGGGTGAGCCCCGAGCAGTACTTC. This codes for CASSLDRVSPEQYF.

The chain combines TRBV7-3 with TRBJ2-5; D call uncertain. The V end lost 5 bases, the J end lost 0 bases, and 13 bases lay between the germline ends. Germline V gene data show CDR1 as SGHTA and CDR2 as FQGTGA. The CDR3 is made up of 15 amino acids. CDR3 loop: CASSPGREYQETQYF. The CDR3 DNA is TGTGCCAGCAGCCCGGGCAGAGAGTACCAAGAGACCCAGTACTTC. Supplemented by reference TRBV7-3 and TRBJ2-5, the full variable domain reads GAGVSQTPSNKVTEKGKYVELRCDPISGHTALYWYRQSLGQGPEFLIYFQGTGAADDSGLPNDRFFAVRPEGSVSTLKIQRTERGDSAVYLCASSPGREYQETQYFGPGTRLLVL.

The sample holds a few counts of this clonotype. The chain recombines TRBV29-1 with TRBJ1-1; maybe TRBD1 (6 bases). V was clipped by 6 bases and J by 3 bases, with 11 bases between them. This CDR3 spans 12 amino acids. Germline V gene lookup returns CDR1 SQVTM and CDR2 ANQGSEA. CDR3 protein: CSVPTGDTEAFF. The CDR3 DNA reads TGCAGCGTCCCGACAGGCGACACTGAAGCTTTCTTT.

The V call is TRBV7-9, the J call TRBJ1-1; tentative D call: TRBD1 (5 bases). The CDR3 sequence is 13 residues long. The ends were cut back, 2 bases at V and 4 bases at J, with 8 bases in the middle. Germline loops: CDR1 SEHNR, CDR2 FQNEAQ (reference sequence). The chain's CDR3 is CASSLSGPTEAFF. The CDR3 DNA sequence: TGTGCCAGCAGCTTATCAGGGCCCACTGAAGCTTTCTTT.

This chain links TRBV14 with TRBJ2-5, with a possible D match to TRBD1 (5 bases). The J call may be wrong; the DNA end is better matched by TRBJ2-1. The CDR3 loop spans 14 amino acids. Germline lookup yields CDR1 SGHDN and CDR2 FVKESK. CDR3 bases: TGTGCCAGCAGCCGGCAGGGTGTGGGCAATGAGCAGTTCTTC. It encodes CASSRQGVGNEQFF.

This chain connects TRBV29-1 to TRBJ1-1; tentatively, D is TRBD1 (6 bases). V lost 0 bases and J lost 0, with 17 bases in between. Germline V lookup: CDR1 SQVTM, CDR2 ANQGSEA. The CDR3 contains 17 residues. The CDR3: CSVEDLGQQKMNTEAFF. The CDR3 DNA sequence: TGCAGCGTTGAAGATCTTGGACAGCAAAAGATGAACACTGAAGCTTTCTTT. The complete variable domain, with remaining parts taken from reference TRBV29-1 and TRBJ1-1, reads SAVISQKPSRDICQRGTSLTIQCQVDSQVTMMFWYRQQPGQSLTLIATANQGSEATYESGFVIDKFPISRPNLTFSTLTVSNMSPEDSSIYLCSVEDLGQQKMNTEAFFGQGTRLTVV.

The chain employs TRBV13 and TRBJ2-7, with TRBD1 identical over 7 bases. This CDR3 region has 14 residues. J gave up 0 bases and V 5 bases, and 4 bases lay outside the gene matches. The germline CDR1 and CDR2 sequences are PRHDT and FYEKMQ (reference sequence). The CDR3 here is CASSAEGASYEQYF. The CDR3 nucleotides read TGTGCCAGCAGCGCTGAGGGGGCCTCCTACGAGCAGTACTTC.

J is TRBJ2-7 and V is TRBV11-2; D not certain. The CDR3 runs to 14 residues. CDR1 is SGHAT, CDR2 FQNNGV, per germline. The germline V and J ends were trimmed by 1 base and 6 bases, with 13 bases remaining between them. CDR3 region: CASSLGTLFVEQYF. The CDR3 region has the DNA TGTGCCAGCAGCTTAGGAACGTTATTTGTCGAGCAGTACTTC.

The CDR3 DNA reads as TGTGCCAGCAGCCAAGATGGGCCCACGGGGCTAGCGGGGGGATATAATGAGCAGTTCTTC. Protein sequence: CASSQDGPTGLAGGYNEQFF. The chain joins TRBV3-1 to TRBJ2-5, with 11 bases matching TRBD2. TRBJ2-1 explains the end of the DNA better; the J call may be wrong. The germline V gene has CDR1 LGHDT and CDR2 YNNKEL (reference sequence). The CDR3 is 20 amino acids.

This clonotype has more than one count but fewer than ten. The J gene is TRBJ2-3, the V gene TRBV24-1, with 11 positions matching TRBD2. The CDR3 sequence is 14 residues long. After removal of 9 bases from V and 0 bases from J, the junction contained 1 base not matched to a gene. Germline lookup yields CDR1 KGHDR and CDR2 SFDVKD. In DNA form, the CDR3 reads TGTGCCACCGGACTAGCGGGCAGCACAGATACGCAGTATTTT. It is translated as CATGLAGSTDTQYF.